This TCR beta chain stems from a study of cytomegalovirus exposure and HLA in healthy donors. Each of the donors was a healthy bone marrow donor. The V end was cut by 5 bases, the J end by 5 bases, with 18 bases between. Germline CDR1 and CDR2: SEHNR and FQNEAQ (reference sequence). The CDR3 has 15 residues. PCR used 60 Vbeta primers and 13 Jbeta primers. How the authors handled the data: In a later analysis, approximately 80 million unique TCR beta chains included roughly 11 million shared by two or more donors. Here immunoSEQ multiplex PCR was the method, and the copy in TCRdb shows in-frame clones only, minus some. V, J and clone size were drawn from that table, and D and trimming were deduced from the DNA. Altogether almost 200,000 clones are present, around 78% being singletons, with the ten largest covering less than 2%.

This receptor was obtained from a man aged 25-45 years in good health and CMV-seronegative. This chain uses TRBV7-9 with TRBJ2-5; tentative D call: TRBD1 (6 bases). Sequencing used PBMCs. The CDR3 nucleotides are TGTGCCAGCAGCCCACCACAGGGTACGCGGGAGACCCAGTACTTC. Translated, it gives CASSPPQGTRETQYF. The full variable domain, in which reference TRBV7-9 and TRBJ2-5 provide the parts outside the CDR3, is DTGVSQNPRHKITKRGQNVTFRCDPISEHNRLYWYRQTLGQGPEFLTYFQNEAQLEKSRLLSDRFSAERPKGSFSTLEIQRTEQGDSAMYLCASSPPQGTRETQYFGPGTRLLVL.